This T cell receptor beta chain was identified in a study of blood T cell repertoires in COVID-19. Profiled with immunoSEQ multiplex PCR; TCRdb holds only in-frame clones, not every one. Of about 180,000 clones listed, more than 70% are singletons. This clone was counted a few times. CDR3 length equals 19 residues. The V gene's germline CDR1 is SGHRS and CDR2 YFSETQ. Between the trimmed V and J ends, which lost 1 base and 3 bases, there was a span of 25 bases. This sequence joins TRBV5-1 and TRBJ1-1; perhaps TRBD1 as D (6 bases). The source is a woman in her twenties or thirties who had recovered from COVID-19. The source material was PBMCs or T cells enriched from blood (not recorded which). CDR3 nucleotides: TGCGCCAGCAGCTTGCAAGAGGGAACAGGGCCTTACCGGGACACTGAAGCTTTCTTT. Translation: CASSLQEGTGPYRDTEAFF.